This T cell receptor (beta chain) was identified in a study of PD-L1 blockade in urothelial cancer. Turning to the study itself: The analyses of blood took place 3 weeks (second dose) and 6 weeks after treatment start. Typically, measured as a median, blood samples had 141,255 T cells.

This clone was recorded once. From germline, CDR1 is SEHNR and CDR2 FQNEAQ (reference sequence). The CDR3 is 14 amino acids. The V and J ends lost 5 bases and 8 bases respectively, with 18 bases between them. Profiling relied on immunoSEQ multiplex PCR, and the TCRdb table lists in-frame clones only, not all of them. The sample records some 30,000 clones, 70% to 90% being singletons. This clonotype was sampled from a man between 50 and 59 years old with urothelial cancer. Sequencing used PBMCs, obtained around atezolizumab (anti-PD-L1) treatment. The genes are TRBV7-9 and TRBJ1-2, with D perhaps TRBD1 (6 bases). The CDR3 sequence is CASSSPTGIGGYTF. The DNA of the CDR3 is TGTGCCAGCAGCAGCCCGACAGGTATTGGAGGCTACACCTTC.